This T cell receptor beta chain was sequenced for a study of T cell changes during pregnancy in multiple sclerosis. Assay: immunoSEQ multiplex PCR; the TCRdb copy retains only in-frame clones and omits some. The sample lists more than 45,000 clones, around 93% occurring once. With 3 bases clipped from V and 3 bases from J, the junction kept 8 bases outside the gene matches. The CDR3 sequence is 18 residues long. In germline, CDR1 is WNHNN, CDR2 SYGVQD (reference sequence). This sequence was found in a female donor with multiple sclerosis, enrolled in a pregnancy study. Here the sequenced sample was CD8+ T cells from peripheral blood mononuclear cells, taken in the second trimester of pregnancy. The chain combines TRBV10-1 with TRBJ2-1, with 13 bases aligning to TRBD2. The CDR3 spells CASSDRLAGGGIYNEQFF. The DNA for the CDR3 is TGCGCCAGCAGTGATAGACTAGCGGGAGGTGGGATCTACAATGAGCAGTTCTTC.